The 17 T cell receptor beta chains below all came from one sample that was sequenced in a study of cytomegalovirus exposure and HLA in healthy donors. The primer mix had 60 Vbeta and 13 Jbeta primers. The table came from immunoSEQ multiplex PCR; TCRdb's copy has only in-frame clones and leaves some out. The sample has approximately 160,000 clones; 70% to 75% are singletons. Input material: PBMCs. The source is a man aged 18 to 30 in good health and CMV-seropositive.

The rearrangement joins TRBV6-5 to TRBJ2-1; 8 bases align to TRBD2. In germline, CDR1 is MNHEY, CDR2 SVGAGI. The CDR3 runs 14 residues. The J segment lost 4 bases and the V segment lost 5 bases, leaving 4 bases of the junction unmatched. The chain's CDR3 is CASSPQRGYNEQFF. DNA for the CDR3: TGTGCCAGCAGTCCCCAGCGGGGGTACAATGAGCAGTTCTTC.

In regard to this clone: No conserved phenylalanine or tryptophan is present at the end of the CDR3, so a read error is the likely explanation. The DNA is omitted, as the CDR3 cannot be located on it reliably, and the CDR3 follows TCRdb's listing. The chain employs TRBV27 and TRBJ1-2; TRBD1, the table's D call, lacks a check against the DNA. The CDR3 is 9 amino acids in total, end residues counted. The V gene's germline CDR1 is MNHEY and CDR2 SMNVEV (reference sequence). The CDR3 sequence is CASSTDRVR.

The chain employs TRBV5-4 and TRBJ2-1, with D perhaps TRBD1 (5 bases). Trimming removed 1 base from V and 3 bases from J, with 23 bases in between. The CDR3 has 19 amino acids. Germline V lookup: CDR1 SGHNT, CDR2 YYREEE (reference sequence). CDR3: CASSLSRQGLGSGYNEQFF. In DNA form, the CDR3 reads TGTGCCAGCAGCTTGAGTAGGCAGGGCCTGGGTAGTGGCTACAATGAGCAGTTCTTC. Using reference TRBV5-4 and TRBJ2-1 for the parts outside the CDR3, the full variable domain is ETGVTQSPTHLIKTRGQQVTLRCSSQSGHNTVSWYQQALGQGPQFIFQYYREEENGRGNFPPRFSGLQFPNYSSELNVNALELDDSALYLCASSLSRQGLGSGYNEQFFGPGTRLTVL.

The CDR3, as DNA: TGTGCCAGCAGCCGGGGACAGGGGGCACGTGGAAACACCATATATTTT. It is translated as CASSRGQGARGNTIYF. The genes are TRBV7-9 and TRBJ1-3, with TRBD1 matching 12 bases. V trimming: 5 bases; J trimming: 3 bases; junction bases outside the gene matches: 5. Germline lookup yields CDR1 SEHNR and CDR2 FQNEAQ (reference sequence). This CDR3 has 16 residues.

The chain has TRBV5-4 and TRBJ2-1; 8 bases match TRBD2. The V gene end was trimmed by 6 bases and the J gene end by 3 bases; junction bases not matched to a gene: 20. The CDR3 runs to 19 residues. Germline CDR1 and CDR2: SGHNT and YYREEE (reference sequence). CDR3 region: CASTPGGAGVPRSYNEQFF. For the CDR3, the DNA is TGTGCCAGCACCCCGGGGGGAGCGGGAGTCCCTCGGAGCTACAATGAGCAGTTCTTC. The entire variable domain, with the rest obtained from reference TRBV5-4 and TRBJ2-1, is as follows: ETGVTQSPTHLIKTRGQQVTLRCSSQSGHNTVSWYQQALGQGPQFIFQYYREEENGRGNFPPRFSGLQFPNYSSELNVNALELDDSALYLCASTPGGAGVPRSYNEQFFGPGTRLTVL.

J is TRBJ2-3 and V is TRBV6-4; D may be TRBD2 (6 bases). The ends were cut back, 5 bases at V and 0 bases at J, with 12 bases in the middle. The CDR3 covers 15 residues. Germline assignment: CDR1 MRHNA and CDR2 SNTAGT. CDR3 nucleotides: TGTGCCAGCAGTCCCACCAGCGGGAGCACAGATACGCAGTATTTT. This codes for CASSPTSGSTDTQYF.

This rearrangement joins TRBV25-1 to TRBJ1-2; tentatively, D is TRBD1 (5 bases). The CDR3 consists of 15 residues. The germline gives CDR1 MGHDK, CDR2 SYGVNS. V dropped 11 bases and J dropped 3 bases, with 22 bases sitting between them. Here the CDR3 reads CAYLHYRRIYYGYTF. The CDR3 DNA reads as TGTGCCTACCTTCACTACAGGAGAATTTACTATGGCTACACCTTC.

The rearrangement links TRBV28 to TRBJ1-6, with a possible D match to TRBD1 (5 bases). This CDR3 region has 14 residues. Trimming removed 7 bases at V and 8 bases at J, with 15 bases between. Germline V gene data show CDR1 as MDHEN and CDR2 as SYDVKM. CDR3 sequence: CASTTTRDYSPLHF. CDR3 DNA: TGTGCCAGCACCACGACAAGGGACTATTCACCCCTCCACTTT.

The chain carries TRBV7-2 and TRBJ1-5, with 7 bases that match TRBD1. The V gene end was trimmed by 5 bases and the J gene end by 0 bases; junction bases not matched to a gene: 1. Germline V gives CDR1 SGHTA, CDR2 FQGNSA. The CDR3 runs 14 residues. CDR3 sequence (DNA): TGTGCCAGCAGCGACAGGGTTAGCAATCAGCCCCAGCATTTT. It encodes CASSDRVSNQPQHF.

The chain carries TRBV7-6 and TRBJ2-5; TRBD1 might be the D (5 bases). V lost 5 bases, J lost 5 bases, and 9 bases lay in between. The CDR3 extends over 12 amino acids. In germline, CDR1 is SGHVS, CDR2 FNYEAQ. In DNA form, the CDR3 reads TGTGCCAGCAGCGGAAACAGGGAGACCCAGTACTTC. It specifies CASSGNRETQYF. Drawing the rest from reference TRBV7-6 and TRBJ2-5, the complete variable domain is GAGVSQSPRYKVTKRGQDVALRCDPISGHVSLYWYRQALGQGPEFLTYFNYEAQQDKSGLPNDRFSAERPEGSISTLTIQRTEQRDSAMYRCASSGNRETQYFGPGTRLLVL.

This clone has only a few counts. The rearrangement links TRBV19 to TRBJ1-2, with 8 bases aligning to TRBD1. Germline V lookup: CDR1 LNHDA, CDR2 SQIVND (reference sequence). After removal of 6 bases from V and 6 bases from J, the junction contained 6 bases not matched to a gene. The CDR3 has 13 amino acids. CDR3 region: CASSQTGDDGYTF. The CDR3 nucleotides are TGTGCCAGTAGCCAGACAGGGGACGATGGCTACACCTTC.

This clone was recorded only once. V gene TRBV5-1 combines with J gene TRBJ2-3, with 14 bases that match TRBD2. V lost 4 bases and J lost 0; bases outside the gene matches: 7. Germline CDR1 reads SGHRS; CDR2 reads YFSETQ. The CDR3 covers 18 residues. The CDR3: CASSPGTSGSTSTDTQYF. CDR3 DNA sequence: TGCGCCAGCAGCCCCGGGACTAGCGGGAGCACTAGCACAGATACGCAGTATTTT.

Many counts were recorded for this clone. The gene calls are TRBV30 and TRBJ1-3, with 7 positions matching TRBD1. The CDR3 has 18 amino acids. Losses at the gene ends were 0 bases for V and 0 bases for J; bases not matched to a gene: 11. Germline V gene data show CDR1 as GTSNPN and CDR2 as SVGIG (reference sequence). The CDR3, as DNA: TGTGCCTGGAGTGTAGAGGGGGCTTACAGCCACTCTGGAAACACCATATATTTT. It translates to CAWSVEGAYSHSGNTIYF.

This clone was found a few times. The chain employs TRBV4-1 and TRBJ1-5; D is perhaps TRBD1 (5 bases). From germline, CDR1 is MGHRA and CDR2 YSYEKL. V lost 4 bases, J lost 0 bases, and 16 bases lay in between. The CDR3 has 17 residues. The CDR3 DNA is TGCGCCAGCAGCCTGAATCCGGACACCAATAGCAATCAGCCCCAGCATTTT. Its protein is CASSLNPDTNSNQPQHF.

The chain recombines TRBV10-1 with TRBJ2-7, with 7 bases aligning to TRBD2. The germline V gene encodes CDR1 WNHNN and CDR2 SYGVQD (reference sequence). This CDR3 comprises 14 residues. Losses at the gene ends were 7 bases for V and 4 bases for J; bases not matched to a gene: 10. DNA of the CDR3: TGCGCCAGCACACTCCGGGGGGTGATTTACGAGCAGTACGTC. Its protein is CASTLRGVIYEQYV.

The chain recombines TRBV30 with TRBJ2-7, with D maybe TRBD2 (6 bases). Germline loops: CDR1 GTSNPN, CDR2 SVGIG (reference sequence). The CDR3 loop spans 15 amino acids. V lost 1 base, J lost 5 bases, and 18 bases lay in between. The CDR3 loop is CAWSAGTAPGHEQYV. CDR3 nucleotides: TGTGCCTGGAGTGCCGGGACTGCCCCGGGGCACGAGCAGTACGTC.

The genes are TRBV5-1 and TRBJ1-2; 9 bases align to TRBD1. The CDR3 totals 15 residues. The J segment lost 4 bases and the V segment lost 3 bases, leaving 7 bases of the junction unmatched. Germline loops: CDR1 SGHRS, CDR2 YFSETQ. The CDR3 region has the DNA TGCGCCAGCAGCTCCTCCGGGACAGGGACCTATGGCTACACCTTC. It specifies CASSSSGTGTYGYTF.